These 26 T cell receptor beta chains were sequenced from one sample in a study of blood T cell repertoires in COVID-19. Data came from immunoSEQ multiplex PCR; TCRdb stores just in-frame clones and leaves some out. The repertoire includes 140,000 to 150,000 clones, roughly 87% of them detected once, and 4% sits in the top ten. Sequencing was performed on PBMCs or T cells enriched from blood (not recorded which). These receptors originate from a woman between 35 and 50 years old who had been exposed to COVID-19.

V is TRBV25-1 and J is TRBJ2-1, with D maybe TRBD2 (6 bases). The CDR3 extends over 17 amino acids. Germline CDR1 is MGHDK and CDR2 is SYGVNS. The V end lost 2 bases, the J end lost 4 bases, and 18 bases lay between the germline ends. The CDR3 nucleotides read TGTGCCAGCAGTGAAGCCTCCCCCGGAGGGGTATACAATGAGCAGTTCTTC. It is translated as CASSEASPGGVYNEQFF.

V is TRBV7-8 and J is TRBJ1-3; D is perhaps TRBD1 (6 bases). Germline lookup yields CDR1 SGHVS and CDR2 FQNEAQ. Trimming pared 5 bases from V and 1 base from J, leaving 12 bases between. CDR3 length equals 15 residues. CDR3 sequence (DNA): TGTGCCAGCAGCCACCCGGACAGTTCTGGAAACACCATATATTTT. Protein: CASSHPDSSGNTIYF.

V and J are TRBV24-1 and TRBJ2-1; 11 bases match TRBD1. This CDR3 spans 14 amino acids. Trimming cost V 7 bases and J 6 bases; bases outside gene matches: 4. The germline gives CDR1 KGHDR, CDR2 SFDVKD. CDR3 nucleotides: TGTGCCACCAGCCCGGGACAGGGGGTCAATGAGCAGTTCTTC. Protein: CATSPGQGVNEQFF.

The chain uses TRBV6-2 or TRBV6-3 and TRBJ2-7, with 9 nucleotides matching TRBD1. V was clipped by 4 bases and J by 9 bases; unmatched bases: 7. Germline values: CDR1 MNHEY, CDR2 SVGEGT. This CDR3 spans 13 amino acids. The CDR3 nucleotides are TGTGCCAGCAGTTCCATACCGGGACAGGGGCAGTACTTC. Protein: CASSSIPGQGQYF.

V is TRBV6-2 or TRBV6-3 and J is TRBJ1-5; D call uncertain. The length of the CDR3 is 16 residues. Germline lookup yields CDR1 MNHEY and CDR2 SVGEGT. With 2 bases removed from V and 0 bases from J, the gap between germline ends came to 11 bases. The CDR3 protein is CASSYAQAYSNQPQHF. The CDR3 nucleotides are TGTGCCAGCAGTTACGCCCAGGCGTATAGCAATCAGCCCCAGCATTTT.

By its share, this clone is medium-sized. The chain carries TRBV11-2 and TRBJ2-1, with D possibly matching TRBD2 (5 bases). Trimming stripped 5 bases from V and 0 bases from J, with 14 bases between. The CDR3 has 16 amino acids. Per the germline V gene, CDR1 is SGHAT and CDR2 is FQNNGV. The CDR3 DNA is TGTGCCAGCAGCCAACTAGTGCACCACTCCTACAATGAGCAGTTCTTC. The encoded protein is CASSQLVHHSYNEQFF.

V usage is TRBV25-1 and J usage is TRBJ1-6, with D perhaps TRBD1 (5 bases). V was cut by 6 bases and J by 6 bases, with 12 bases left in between. Germline-derived CDR1 and CDR2 are MGHDK and SYGVNS. The CDR3 has 14 amino acids. The CDR3 nucleotides are TGTGCCAGCAGCCCCGAAAGGGGTAATTCACCCCTCCACTTT. Translating it yields CASSPERGNSPLHF.

This chain connects TRBV18 to TRBJ1-5; D is unresolved. Germline CDR1 and CDR2: KGHSH and LQKENI. Between the trimmed V and J ends, which lost 3 bases and 5 bases, there was a span of 5 bases. This CDR3 contains 12 residues. The CDR3 DNA follows: TGTGCCAGCTCACCCGGGGATCAGCCCCAGCATTTT. This encodes CASSPGDQPQHF.

The chain couples TRBV29-1 to TRBJ1-1; D might be TRBD1 (5 bases). Germline V gene sequence: CDR1 SQVTM, CDR2 ANQGSEA. Between the trimmed V and J ends, which lost 7 bases and 3 bases, there was a span of 12 bases. The CDR3 is made up of 12 amino acids. The CDR3 bases are TGCAGCGGGTCAGGGTTTCACACTGAAGCTTTCTTT. It codes for CSGSGFHTEAFF.

The chain recombines TRBV6-6 with TRBJ2-1; a weak D match, TRBD2 (6 bases). Germline values: CDR1 MNHNY, CDR2 SVGAGI (reference sequence). This CDR3 spans 16 amino acids. The V end was cut by 0 bases, the J end by 0 bases, with 9 bases between. CDR3 in DNA: TGTGCCAGCAGTTACTCGACCGGGAGCTCCTACAATGAGCAGTTCTTC. Encoded protein: CASSYSTGSSYNEQFF.

V gene TRBV14 combines with J gene TRBJ1-1, with D perhaps matching TRBD1 (6 bases). V dropped 5 bases and J dropped 0 bases, with 19 bases sitting between them. The germline CDR1 and CDR2 sequences are SGHDN and FVKESK. The CDR3 consists of 17 residues. CDR3 in DNA: TGTGCCAGCAGCACCCCTAGGGACATACTGATGAACACTGAAGCTTTCTTT. Its protein product is CASSTPRDILMNTEAFF.

The chain uses TRBV7-8 and TRBJ2-6, with 12 bases matching TRBD2. CDR3 length: 22 residues. The V gene end was trimmed by 3 bases and the J gene end by 0 bases; junction bases not matched to a gene: 15. Looked up from germline, CDR1 is SGHVS and CDR2 is FQNEAQ. The CDR3 reads CASSFMLSSGGASRSGANVLTF. CDR3 in DNA: TGTGCCAGCAGCTTTATGTTGTCTAGCGGGGGGGCCAGTCGCTCTGGGGCCAACGTCCTGACTTTC.

V gene TRBV7-5 combines with J gene TRBJ1-2; the DNA was not used to check the table's D call, TRBD1. TRBV7-5 is a documented pseudogene. This CDR3 has 13 residues. The CDR3 loop reads CARPTGVMVGYTF. In DNA, the CDR3 is TGTGCCAGACCTACAGGGGTGATGGTTGGCTACACCTTC.

The V call is TRBV18, the J call TRBJ1-2; D uncertain. This CDR3 is 11 amino acids long. Germline CDR1 is KGHSH and CDR2 is LQKENI. Deletions cut 3 bases from V and 9 bases from J, with 8 bases between. CDR3 loop: CASSPGDSYTF. The CDR3 DNA follows: TGTGCCAGCTCACCCGGGGATAGCTACACCTTC.

The rearrangement links TRBV28 to TRBJ1-2; TRBD1 matches 7 bases. Germline CDR1 and CDR2: MDHEN and SYDVKM. Germline trimming cut 5 bases from V and 2 bases from J; bases unmatched to any gene: 8. The CDR3 spans 15 residues. CDR3 amino acids: CASSTGQLYNYGYTF. Written as DNA, the CDR3 is TGTGCCAGCAGTACGGGACAGCTCTACAACTATGGCTACACCTTC.

This clone appeared once. The rearrangement joins TRBV10-3 to TRBJ1-3, with D maybe TRBD1 (6 bases). V was clipped by 11 bases and J by 0 bases, with 23 bases between them. Germline CDR1 reads ENHRY; CDR2 reads SYGVKD. The CDR3 length is 17 residues. The CDR3 nucleotides read TGTGCCGCTGGGCAGGGGCGAATATCCACCTCTGGAAACACCATATATTTT. It yields the protein CAAGQGRISTSGNTIYF.

The gene calls are TRBV3-1 (or the pseudogene TRBV3-2) and TRBJ2-5, with 8 positions matching TRBD2. V gave up 0 bases and J gave up 4 bases; unmatched junction bases: 7. Germline V gives CDR1 LGHDT, CDR2 YNNKEL (reference sequence). CDR3 length equals 16 residues. The CDR3 region has the DNA TGTGCCAGCAGCCAAGACGTAACGGGAGGGGGAGAGACCCAGTACTTC. It codes for CASSQDVTGGGETQYF.

V usage is TRBV9 and J usage is TRBJ2-1; 9 bases match TRBD2. Germline CDR1 is SGDLS and CDR2 is YYNGEE. This CDR3 spans 16 amino acids. V lost 3 bases, J lost 9 bases, and 13 bases stayed unmatched. CDR3 nucleotide sequence: TGTGCCAGCAGCGGAACGTCTAGCGGGGTAATCGGTGAGCAGTTCTTC. This gives the protein CASSGTSSGVIGEQFF.

This chain connects TRBV7-9 to TRBJ1-1, with D maybe TRBD1 (6 bases). V was pared by 5 bases and J by 4 bases, with 14 bases between. The CDR3 is made up of 14 amino acids. CDR1 and CDR2 from the germline V gene are SEHNR and FQNEAQ (reference sequence). CDR3 coding DNA: TGTGCCAGCAGCCTTAGTCAAGGGGGCACTGAAGCTTTCTTT. This codes for CASSLSQGGTEAFF.

This clone showed up just a few times. CDR3 amino acids: CASSTGGGQPQHF. CDR3 in DNA: TGTGCCAGCAGTACAGGGGGAGGGCAGCCCCAGCATTTT. The chain is built from TRBV28 and TRBJ1-5, with 8 bases aligning to TRBD1. Losses at the gene ends were 5 bases for V and 7 bases for J; bases not matched to a gene: 4. This CDR3 region has 13 residues. The V gene's germline CDR1 is MDHEN and CDR2 SYDVKM.

V usage is TRBV28 and J usage is TRBJ2-5; 7 bases are a match to TRBD2. The CDR3 runs 15 residues. Germline lookup yields CDR1 MDHEN and CDR2 SYDVKM. V shed 3 bases and J 0 bases; nucleotides not matched to a gene: 4. The DNA of the CDR3 is TGTGCCAGCAGTTTTAGCGGGCGGTACCAAGAGACCCAGTACTTC. The encoded protein is CASSFSGRYQETQYF.

This chain connects TRBV12-3 or TRBV12-4 to TRBJ2-1, with D perhaps TRBD1 (5 bases). With 6 bases removed from V and 8 bases from J, the gap between germline ends came to 11 bases. CDR3 length equals 12 residues. The CDR3 protein is CASSRDSHEQFF. The DNA for the CDR3 is TGTGCCAGCAGCCGAGACAGTCATGAGCAGTTCTTC.

This chain links TRBV2 with TRBJ1-2; a weak D match, TRBD1 (6 bases). V lost 3 bases, J lost 4 bases, and 12 bases lay in between. From germline, CDR1 is SNHLY and CDR2 FYNNEI. This CDR3 spans 14 amino acids. The DNA for the CDR3 is TGTGCCAGCAGTGACCTCTGGACAGTCTATGGCTACACCTTC. Translated: CASSDLWTVYGYTF.

The chain combines TRBV4-1 with TRBJ2-2; D may be TRBD2 (6 bases). Trimming removed 0 bases at V and 3 bases at J, with 8 bases between. Germline lookup yields CDR1 MGHRA and CDR2 YSYEKL. The CDR3 length is 15 residues. The CDR3 bases are TGCGCCAGCAGCCAAGAAGGAGGGGACACCGGGGAGCTGTTTTTT. Its translation: CASSQEGGDTGELFF.

This chain uses TRBV9 with TRBJ2-7, with 7 bases aligning to TRBD2. V was pared by 3 bases and J by 1 base, with 7 bases of the junction left unmatched. Germline V CDR1 and CDR2: SGDLS, YYNGEE. The CDR3 has 15 amino acids. CDR3 in amino acids: CASSAHLGRSYEQYF. The CDR3 DNA follows: TGTGCCAGCAGCGCTCACCTCGGGAGGTCCTACGAGCAGTACTTC.

This clone showed up just once. The gene calls are TRBV7-9 and TRBJ2-7; 12 bases align to TRBD2. This CDR3 has 16 residues. The V and J ends lost 4 bases and 2 bases, in that order; junction bases with no gene match: 6. CDR1 and CDR2 (germline): SEHNR, FQNEAQ (reference sequence). DNA for the CDR3: TGTGCCAGCAGCTCGTTACTAGCGGGAGGTACCTACGAGCAGTACTTC. Encoded protein: CASSSLLAGGTYEQYF.